This T cell receptor beta chain came from a study of shared T cell receptors in the human thymus. This clone was counted between two and nine times. The protocol was immunoSEQ multiplex PCR, while the TCRdb copy is restricted to in-frame clones and leaves out a portion. The sample carries roughly 700,000 clones, more than 75% recorded once. These same records also appear under a second study, on human thymus T cells. That report adds: Infants served as donors; they were healthy and Finnish and were having corrective surgery for congenital heart defects. Thymus pieces cut out during corrective heart surgery were the tissue that was used. Seemingly biased V and J gene usage marked thymic and blood repertoires. A high degree of thymic repertoire overlap among unrelated individuals was reported in related research.

Sequences were obtained from thymocytes. This clonotype was sampled from a boy less than two years old with a congenital heart defect.

CDR3 in amino acids: CASSQFPGTGVLMNTEAFF. Written as DNA, the CDR3 is TGTGCCAGCAGCCAATTCCCCGGGACAGGGGTCCTCATGAACACTGAAGCTTTCTTT. This chain uses TRBV16 with TRBJ1-1, with 10 bases lining up with TRBD1. The germline V gene has CDR1 KGHSY and CDR2 FQNENV. V shed 1 base, J shed 0 bases, and the junction held 11 bases outside the gene matches. This CDR3 is built from 19 residues.